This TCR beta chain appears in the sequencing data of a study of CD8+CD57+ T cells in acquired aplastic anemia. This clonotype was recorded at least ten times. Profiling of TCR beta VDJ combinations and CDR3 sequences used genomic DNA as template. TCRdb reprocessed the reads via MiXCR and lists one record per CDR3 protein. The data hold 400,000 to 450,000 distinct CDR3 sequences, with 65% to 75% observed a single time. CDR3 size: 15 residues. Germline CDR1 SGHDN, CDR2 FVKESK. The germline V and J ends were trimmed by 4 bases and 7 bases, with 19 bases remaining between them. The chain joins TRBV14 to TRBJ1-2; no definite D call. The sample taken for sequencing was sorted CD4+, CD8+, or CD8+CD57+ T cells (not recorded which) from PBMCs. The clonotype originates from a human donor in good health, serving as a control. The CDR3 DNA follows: TGTGCCAGCAGCCCCCCCCCGGTGGGTATTGCTGGCTACACCTTC. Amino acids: CASSPPPVGIAGYTF.